This entry concerns a single T cell receptor beta chain. Its antigen is as yet unknown. This CDR3 spans 12 amino acids. V was clipped by 5 bases and J by 7 bases, with 11 bases between them. The V gene's germline CDR1 is SGHTA and CDR2 FQGNSA. This entry belongs to a study of shared clonotypes between healthy human individuals. About the study: Per donor, CD8 memory used one plate, CD8 naive used two, CD4 memory used three and CD4 naive used three.

General study results and limits: With a handful of donors compared, 4% to 5.5% of naive CD4 clonotypes were shared. Non-shared clonotypes had lower generation probabilities than clonotypes shared by all four sorted-subset donors.

Data came from immunoSEQ multiplex PCR; TCRdb stores just in-frame clones and leaves some out. Among more than 80,000 clones listed, roughly 69% were seen once. Sequencing used memory CD8+ T cells sorted from blood. Subset defined: CD45RO+ cells pooled with CCR7-negative TemRA cells. This sequence was found in a man between 25 and 39 years old in good health. The rearrangement uses TRBV7-2 and TRBJ1-2; the D is unclear. The CDR3 nucleotides are TGTGCCAGCAGCCCCCGCTCCAGTGGCTACACCTTC. Translating gives CASSPRSSGYTF.